This T cell receptor (beta chain) was retrieved from a study of vaccination effects on CD4 cells after COVID-19. Overall study: Two convalescent patients were sampled 16 days and one week before vaccination. Broader study findings: Marked contraction was observed in infection-induced and vaccine-induced clones late after vaccination.

Expansion with viral peptide pools was applied to antigen-specific CD4+ T cells by the ViraFEST assay prior to sequencing. Subsequent to roughly 9 days of culture, CD4+ T cells were isolated. A positive SARS-CoV-2 PCR test fell between March and December 2020. At days 3 and 7, half of the medium was exchanged for IL-2 medium. Some clones are missing from TCRdb's copy, which holds only in-frame ones; the method was immunoSEQ multiplex PCR. The table includes about 25,000 clones, around 77% detected once. The V and J ends lost 0 bases and 4 bases respectively, with 7 bases between them. Germline V lookup: CDR1 SGHDT, CDR2 YYEEEE. There are 13 residues in the CDR3. With regard to this clone: Its antigen is not known.

The starting material was CD4+ T cells from PBMCs cultured with SARS-CoV-2 spike peptides, obtained before COVID-19 vaccination. The V gene is TRBV5-6, the J gene TRBJ2-5; tentatively, D is TRBD2 (5 bases). This sequence was found in a human donor who had a prior SARS-CoV-2 infection. The CDR3 region is CASSLARGETQYF. The CDR3 DNA sequence: TGTGCCAGCAGCTTGGCCCGGGGAGAGACCCAGTACTTC.